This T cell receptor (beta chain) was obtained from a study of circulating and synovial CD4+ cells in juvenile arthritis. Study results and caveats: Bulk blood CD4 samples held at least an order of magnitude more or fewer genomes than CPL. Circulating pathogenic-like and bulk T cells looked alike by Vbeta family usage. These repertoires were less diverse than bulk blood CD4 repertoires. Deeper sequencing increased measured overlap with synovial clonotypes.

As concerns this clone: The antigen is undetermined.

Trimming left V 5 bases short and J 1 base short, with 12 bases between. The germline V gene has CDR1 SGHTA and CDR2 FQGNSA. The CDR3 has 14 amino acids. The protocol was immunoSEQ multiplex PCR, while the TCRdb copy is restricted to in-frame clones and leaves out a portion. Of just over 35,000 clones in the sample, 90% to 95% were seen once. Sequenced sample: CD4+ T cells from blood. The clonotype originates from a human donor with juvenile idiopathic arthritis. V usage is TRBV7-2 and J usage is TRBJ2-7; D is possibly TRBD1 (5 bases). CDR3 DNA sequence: TGTGCCAGCAGCCTCCCGACAGCTTCCTACGAGCAGTACTTC. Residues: CASSLPTASYEQYF.